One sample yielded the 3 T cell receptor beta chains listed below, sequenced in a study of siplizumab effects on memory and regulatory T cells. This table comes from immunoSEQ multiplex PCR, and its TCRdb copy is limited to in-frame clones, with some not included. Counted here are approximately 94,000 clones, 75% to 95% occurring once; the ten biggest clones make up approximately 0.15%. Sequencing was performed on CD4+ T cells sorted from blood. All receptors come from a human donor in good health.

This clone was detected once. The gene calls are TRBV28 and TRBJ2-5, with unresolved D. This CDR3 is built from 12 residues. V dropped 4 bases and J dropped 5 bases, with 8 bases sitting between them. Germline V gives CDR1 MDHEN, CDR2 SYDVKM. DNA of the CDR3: TGTGCCAGCAGTTCCTTAGTGGAGACCCAGTACTTC. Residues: CASSSLVETQYF.

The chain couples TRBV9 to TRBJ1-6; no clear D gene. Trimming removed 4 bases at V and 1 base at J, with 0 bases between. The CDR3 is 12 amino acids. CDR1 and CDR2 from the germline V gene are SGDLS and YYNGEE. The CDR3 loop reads CASSSYNSPLHF. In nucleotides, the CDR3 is TGTGCCAGCAGCTCCTATAATTCACCCCTCCACTTT. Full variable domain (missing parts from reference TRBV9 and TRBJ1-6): DSGVTQTPKHLITATGQRVTLRCSPRSGDLSVYWYQQSLDQGLQFLIQYYNGEERAKGNILERFSAQQFPDLHSELNLSSLELGDSALYFCASSSYNSPLHFGNGTRLTVT.

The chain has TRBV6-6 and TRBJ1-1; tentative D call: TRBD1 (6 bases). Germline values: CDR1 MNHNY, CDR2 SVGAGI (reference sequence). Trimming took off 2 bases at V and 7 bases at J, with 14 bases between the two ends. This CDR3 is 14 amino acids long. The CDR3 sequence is CASSYPGDSSEAFF. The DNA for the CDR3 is TGTGCCAGCAGTTACCCAGGGGATTCGAGTGAAGCTTTCTTT.